A few counts support the clone carrying this TCR beta chain. What it binds is unknown. Since all of the isolated RNA was reverse transcribed, expressed TCRB transcripts were what got sequenced. Clones were read by immunoSEQ multiplex PCR, and TCRdb kept only the in-frame ones, dropping some. The repertoire consists of just under 150,000 clones, with more than 9% occurring once and the leading ten covering approximately 1.3%. The data originate from a study of beta chain features in type 1 diabetes. Study-wide results and limits: Type 1 diabetes patients showed a moderate but significant shortening of TCRB CDR3s in all four CD4+ subsets.

This CDR3 is built from 16 residues. Germline V gene lookup returns CDR1 MDHEN and CDR2 SYDVKM. The gene calls are TRBV28 and TRBJ2-5; 9 positions match TRBD1. The DNA end is a closer match to TRBJ2-7, so the J assignment may be wrong. Sequencing was carried out using naive CD4+ T cells from blood. This receptor was obtained from a man younger than 35 in good health. CDR3 region: CASSLTGGATIPEQYF. The DNA of the CDR3 is TGTGCCAGCAGCCTCACAGGGGGCGCGACGATACCCGAGCAGTACTTC.